Sequencing of this TCR beta chain was carried out in a study of cytomegalovirus exposure and HLA in healthy donors. The PCR used 60 Vbeta and 13 Jbeta primers. Clones were read by immunoSEQ multiplex PCR, and TCRdb kept only the in-frame ones, dropping some. The sample holds just over 70,000 clones, around 69% seen once. The CDR3 has 15 residues. The germline V gene has CDR1 SGHTA and CDR2 FQGTGA. V was pared by 5 bases and J by 2 bases, with 14 bases between. The sample consisted of PBMCs. The chain carries TRBV7-3 and TRBJ2-3; unclear D gene. This clonotype originated in a human donor in good health. The CDR3 sequence is CASSQTPGVTDTQYF. CDR3 DNA sequence: TGTGCCAGCAGCCAAACCCCCGGTGTCACAGATACGCAGTATTTT.